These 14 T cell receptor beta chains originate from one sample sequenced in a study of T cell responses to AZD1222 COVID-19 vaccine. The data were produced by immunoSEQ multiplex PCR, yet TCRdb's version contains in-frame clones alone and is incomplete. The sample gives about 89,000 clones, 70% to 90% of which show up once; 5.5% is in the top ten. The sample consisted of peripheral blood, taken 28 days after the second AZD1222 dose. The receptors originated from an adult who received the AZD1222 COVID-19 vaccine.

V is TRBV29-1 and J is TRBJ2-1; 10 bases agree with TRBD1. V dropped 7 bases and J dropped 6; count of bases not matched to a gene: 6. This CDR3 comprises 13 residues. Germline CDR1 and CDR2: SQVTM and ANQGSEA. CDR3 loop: CSGTDRGRNEQFF. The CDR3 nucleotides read TGCAGCGGAACCGACAGGGGGCGCAATGAGCAGTTCTTC.

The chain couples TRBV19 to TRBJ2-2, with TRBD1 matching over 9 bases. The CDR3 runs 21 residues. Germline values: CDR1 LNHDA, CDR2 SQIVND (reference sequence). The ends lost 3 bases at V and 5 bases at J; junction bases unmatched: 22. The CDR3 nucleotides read TGTGCCAGTAGTATTTCGGTAGATGGGGCTCGGGACAGGGATTTGACCGGGGAGCTGTTTTTT. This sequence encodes CASSISVDGARDRDLTGELFF.

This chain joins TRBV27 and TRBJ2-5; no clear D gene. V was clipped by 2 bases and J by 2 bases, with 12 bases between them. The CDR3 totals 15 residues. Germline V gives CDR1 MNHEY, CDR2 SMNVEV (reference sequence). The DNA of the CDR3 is TGTGCCAGCAGTTTAGGGCCGAATTATCAAGAGACCCAGTACTTC. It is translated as CASSLGPNYQETQYF.

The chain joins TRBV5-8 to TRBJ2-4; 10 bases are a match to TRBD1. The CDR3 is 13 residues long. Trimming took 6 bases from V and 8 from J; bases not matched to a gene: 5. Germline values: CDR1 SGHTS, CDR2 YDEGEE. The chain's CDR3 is CASTGQGTDIQYF. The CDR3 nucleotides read TGTGCCAGCACGGGACAGGGGACGGACATTCAGTACTTC.

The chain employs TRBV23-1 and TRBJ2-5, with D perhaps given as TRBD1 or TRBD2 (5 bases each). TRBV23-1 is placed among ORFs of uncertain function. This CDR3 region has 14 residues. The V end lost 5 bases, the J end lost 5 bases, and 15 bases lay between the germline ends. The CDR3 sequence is CASSKPGRRETQYF. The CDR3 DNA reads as TGCGCCAGCAGTAAACCGGGACGAAGGGAGACCCAGTACTTC.

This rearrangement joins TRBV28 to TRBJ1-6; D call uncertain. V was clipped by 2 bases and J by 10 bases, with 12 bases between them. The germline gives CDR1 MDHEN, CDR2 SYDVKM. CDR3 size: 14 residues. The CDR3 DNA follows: TGTGCCAGCAGTTTACGGGCAGGAGGGTCACCCCTCCACTTT. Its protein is CASSLRAGGSPLHF.

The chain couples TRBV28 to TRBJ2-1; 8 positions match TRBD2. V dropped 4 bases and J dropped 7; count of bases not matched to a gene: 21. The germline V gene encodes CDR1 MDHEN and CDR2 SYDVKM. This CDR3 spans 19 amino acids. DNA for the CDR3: TGTGCCAGCAGTTCCACTAGCGGTTTAATTGTGGGCAGTGAAAATGAGCAGTTCTTC. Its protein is CASSSTSGLIVGSENEQFF.

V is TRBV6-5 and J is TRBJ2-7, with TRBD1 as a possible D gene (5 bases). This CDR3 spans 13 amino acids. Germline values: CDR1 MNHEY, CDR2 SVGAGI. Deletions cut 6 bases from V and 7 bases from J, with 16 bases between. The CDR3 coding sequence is TGTGCCAGCAGGACTGAGCCCCCAGGGGAGCAGTACTTC. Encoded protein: CASRTEPPGEQYF.

The CDR3 DNA follows: TGTGCCAGCAGTTACCGTGGCAGGGTAAGAACTGAAGCTTTCTTT. Its protein product is CASSYRGRVRTEAFF. This chain uses TRBV6-5 with TRBJ1-1; D may be TRBD1 (5 bases). CDR3 length: 15 amino acids. Trimming removed 2 bases at V and 5 bases at J, with 15 bases between. Germline CDR1 MNHEY, CDR2 SVGAGI.

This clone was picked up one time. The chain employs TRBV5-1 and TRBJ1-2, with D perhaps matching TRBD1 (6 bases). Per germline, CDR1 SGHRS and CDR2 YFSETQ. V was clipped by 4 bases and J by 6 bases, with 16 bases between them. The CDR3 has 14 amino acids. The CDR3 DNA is TGCGCCAGCAGCCCTGGACAGTTAGGCAATGGCTACACCTTC. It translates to CASSPGQLGNGYTF.

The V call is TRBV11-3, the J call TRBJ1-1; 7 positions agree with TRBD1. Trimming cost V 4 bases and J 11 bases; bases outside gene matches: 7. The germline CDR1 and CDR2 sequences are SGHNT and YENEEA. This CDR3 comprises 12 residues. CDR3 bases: TGTGCCAGCAGCTCGCGGACAGGTTACGCTTTCTTT. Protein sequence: CASSSRTGYAFF.

The CDR3: CASSLRTKANYGYTF. The CDR3 DNA reads as TGCGCCAGCAGCCTCAGAACCAAAGCTAACTATGGCTACACCTTC. The chain joins TRBV4-1 to TRBJ1-2; no definite D call. The CDR3 loop spans 15 amino acids. V gave up 4 bases and J gave up 0 bases, with 12 bases separating them. CDR1 MGHRA and CDR2 YSYEKL come from the germline V gene.

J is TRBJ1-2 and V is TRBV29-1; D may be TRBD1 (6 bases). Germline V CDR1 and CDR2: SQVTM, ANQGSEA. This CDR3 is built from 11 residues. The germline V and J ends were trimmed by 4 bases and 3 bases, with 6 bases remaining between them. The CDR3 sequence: CSVGTDYGYTF. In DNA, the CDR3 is TGCAGCGTTGGGACAGACTATGGCTACACCTTC.

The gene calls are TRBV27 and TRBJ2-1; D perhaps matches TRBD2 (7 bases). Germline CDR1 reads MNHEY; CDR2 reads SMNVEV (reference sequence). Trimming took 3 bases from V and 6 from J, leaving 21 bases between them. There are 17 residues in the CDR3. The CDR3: CASSLLGRGGKVNEQFF. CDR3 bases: TGTGCCAGCAGTTTGCTAGGTAGGGGGGGGAAGGTCAATGAGCAGTTCTTC.